This passage covers 32 T cell receptor beta chains from one sample sequenced in a study of shared clonotypes between healthy human individuals. TCRdb's table, derived via immunoSEQ multiplex PCR, lists solely in-frame clones and lacks some. The table records roughly 1.5 million clones, under 99% of them present only once. The specimen was naive CD4+ T cells sorted from blood. Subset of the sample: CD45RA+ positively selected. The receptors originated from a man aged 25-45 years in good health.

The rearrangement uses TRBV30 and TRBJ2-1; tentative D call: TRBD1 (5 bases). CDR3 length: 13 residues. Trimming cost V 2 bases and J 4 bases, with 9 bases left between them. The germline V gene has CDR1 GTSNPN and CDR2 SVGIG (reference sequence). This CDR3 is CAWSPNRYNEQFF. The CDR3 DNA reads TGTGCCTGGAGTCCAAACAGGTACAATGAGCAGTTCTTC.

A note on this clone: The sample contains more than one DNA sequence encoding this CDR3. The rearrangement uses TRBV28 and TRBJ2-6; D unclear. CDR1 and CDR2 from the germline V gene are MDHEN and SYDVKM. This CDR3 is built from 13 residues. V was shortened by 5 bases and J by 2 bases, with 4 bases between the two germline ends. CDR3 sequence: CASSLTGANVLTF. For the CDR3, the DNA is TGTGCCAGCAGTCTGACTGGGGCCAACGTCCTGACTTTC.

V usage is TRBV6-5 and J usage is TRBJ2-3; D uncertain. From germline, CDR1 is MNHEY and CDR2 SVGAGI. The CDR3 contains 15 residues. The V and J ends lost 0 bases and 0 bases respectively, with 7 bases between them. The chain's CDR3 is CASSYSQLSTDTQYF. The CDR3 DNA sequence: TGTGCCAGCAGTTACTCCCAACTTAGCACAGATACGCAGTATTTT.

This clone was observed a single time. This sequence joins TRBV10-3 and TRBJ2-3; D possibly corresponds to TRBD1 (5 bases). The V end lost 4 bases, the J end lost 1 base, and 9 bases lay between the germline ends. The CDR3 runs 14 residues. Germline CDR1 is ENHRY and CDR2 is SYGVKD. CDR3: CAISVQQGTDTQYF. In DNA, the CDR3 is TGTGCCATCAGTGTTCAACAGGGCACAGATACGCAGTATTTT.

The V and J genes are TRBV5-4 and TRBJ2-2, with D possibly matching TRBD1 (6 bases). Trimming took 0 bases from V and 8 from J, leaving 11 bases between them. CDR3 length equals 14 residues. Germline V lookup: CDR1 SGHNT, CDR2 YYREEE (reference sequence). The DNA of the CDR3 is TGTGCCAGCAGCTTGGACAGGGCGTCGGGGGAGCTGTTTTTT. Amino acid sequence: CASSLDRASGELFF.

Written as DNA, the CDR3 is TGCAGCGTTCCTTACACCCAAGAATGTCTCGAGCAGTACTTC. Translation: CSVPYTQECLEQYF. V is TRBV29-1 and J is TRBJ2-7; D gene ambiguous. V shed 5 bases and J shed 6 bases, with 20 bases lying between them. Germline-derived CDR1 and CDR2 are SQVTM and ANQGSEA. The CDR3 sequence is 14 residues long.

The chain combines TRBV4-1 with TRBJ2-1; D might be TRBD1 or TRBD2, each matching 5 bases. This CDR3 contains 19 residues. CDR1 MGHRA and CDR2 YSYEKL come from the germline V gene. V dropped 1 base and J dropped 8 bases, with 27 bases sitting between them. The CDR3: CASSQAPEVGRDFFYEQFF. The CDR3 DNA sequence: TGCGCCAGCAGCCAAGCGCCGGAGGTCGGCAGGGATTTTTTCTATGAGCAGTTCTTC.

The rearrangement links TRBV5-1 to TRBJ2-2, with D possibly matching TRBD1 (6 bases). There are 18 residues in the CDR3. V lost 5 bases to trimming and J lost 6 bases, with 26 bases between them. The germline gives CDR1 SGHRS, CDR2 YFSETQ. CDR3: CASSPTTNRVEPSGELFF. The CDR3 DNA reads TGCGCCAGCAGTCCCACTACGAACAGGGTAGAACCGTCCGGGGAGCTGTTTTTT.

The gene calls are TRBV4-1 and TRBJ2-7; 9 bases line up with TRBD2. V lost 0 bases, J lost 6 bases, and 6 bases stayed unmatched. Germline CDR1 MGHRA, CDR2 YSYEKL. The CDR3 extends over 15 amino acids. CDR3 region: CASSQDSAGGGEQYF. DNA for the CDR3: TGCGCCAGCAGCCAAGATTCAGCGGGAGGCGGCGAGCAGTACTTC.

V and J are TRBV28 and TRBJ2-7; possibly TRBD1 or TRBD2 for D (6 bases each). The CDR3 totals 15 residues. V lost 1 base to trimming and J lost 6 bases, with 16 bases between them. The germline gives CDR1 MDHEN, CDR2 SYDVKM. The CDR3 DNA is TGTGCCAGCAGTTTATCAGACAGGCTGCGGGGCGAGCAGTACTTC. Its translation is CASSLSDRLRGEQYF.

The count of this clone is one. V usage is TRBV10-3 and J usage is TRBJ2-6; no definite D call. The V end lost 6 bases, the J end lost 0 bases, and 12 bases lay between the germline ends. Germline CDR1 ENHRY, CDR2 SYGVKD. The CDR3 is 16 amino acids. CDR3 coding DNA: TGTGCCATCAGACGCAGTCTAGGCTCTGGGGCCAACGTCCTGACTTTC. As protein: CAIRRSLGSGANVLTF.

This chain connects TRBV5-5 to TRBJ1-5, with D possibly being TRBD1 (6 bases). The V gene lost 2 bases and the J gene lost 4 bases, with 7 bases spanning the gap. This CDR3 is 13 amino acids long. Germline assignment: CDR1 SGHKS and CDR2 YYEKEE (reference sequence). CDR3 in DNA: TGTGCCAGCAGCTTTAGGGGGAATCAGCCCCAGCATTTT. This translates into CASSFRGNQPQHF.

The chain recombines TRBV28 with TRBJ1-1, with D tentatively TRBD1 (5 bases). In germline, CDR1 is MDHEN, CDR2 SYDVKM. V was pared by 5 bases and J by 7 bases, with 8 bases between. CDR3 length equals 11 residues. The CDR3 here is CASSPQVEAFF. CDR3 bases: TGTGCCAGCAGTCCACAGGTTGAAGCTTTCTTT. Variable domain in full (rest from reference TRBV28 and TRBJ1-1): DVKVTQSSRYLVKRTGEKVFLECVQDMDHENMFWYRQDPGLGLRLIYFSYDVKMKEKGDIPEGYSVSREKKERFSLILESASTNQTSMYLCASSPQVEAFFGQGTRLTVV.

The rearrangement joins TRBV28 to TRBJ2-2; 10 bases are shared with TRBD2. Germline V gene data show CDR1 as MDHEN and CDR2 as SYDVKM. J gave up 7 bases and V 6 bases, and 8 bases lay outside the gene matches. This CDR3 comprises 15 residues. The CDR3 DNA reads as TGTGCCAGCAGCCTAGCGGGAGAAGGGAACGGGGAGCTGTTTTTT. Translation gives CASSLAGEGNGELFF.

J is TRBJ2-7 and V is TRBV10-1; 9 nucleotides align to TRBD1. The germline V gene has CDR1 WNHNN and CDR2 SYGVQD (reference sequence). Unmatched junction bases numbered 13, after V lost 2 bases and J lost 5 bases. This CDR3 contains 17 residues. The CDR3 protein is CASSEGNRGRFLNEQYF. The CDR3 nucleotides are TGCGCCAGCAGTGAGGGAAACAGGGGGCGTTTTCTCAACGAGCAGTACTTC.

The V call is TRBV18, the J call TRBJ2-3; D is perhaps TRBD1 (6 bases). V dropped 2 bases and J dropped 0 bases, with 15 bases sitting between them. The CDR3 runs 17 residues. In germline, CDR1 is KGHSH, CDR2 LQKENI. The CDR3 loop is CASSPTQGFHSTDTQYF. The CDR3 DNA sequence: TGTGCCAGCTCACCAACCCAGGGGTTCCATAGCACAGATACGCAGTATTTT.

The V call is TRBV18, the J call TRBJ2-2; no definite D call. The germline V gene encodes CDR1 KGHSH and CDR2 LQKENI. The CDR3 is 14 residues long. V was cut by 3 bases and J by 8 bases, with 13 bases left in between. The CDR3 bases are TGTGCCAGCTCACCTATAAACCAAATAGGGGAGCTGTTTTTT. Its translation: CASSPINQIGELFF.

The chain combines TRBV14 with TRBJ1-4; possibly TRBD1 for D (6 bases). CDR1 is SGHDN, CDR2 FVKESK, per germline. Trimming pared 4 bases from V and 5 bases from J, leaving 11 bases between. The CDR3 has 14 amino acids. For the CDR3, the DNA is TGTGCCAGCAGCCTCACAACAGGGAATGAAAAACTGTTTTTT. As protein: CASSLTTGNEKLFF.

The chain carries TRBV10-3 and TRBJ2-2; TRBD2 aligns across 14 bases. Germline lookup yields CDR1 ENHRY and CDR2 SYGVKD. The CDR3 length is 15 residues. V lost 6 bases and J lost 4; bases outside the gene matches: 1. This CDR3 reads CAISGLAGGTGELFF. DNA of the CDR3: TGTGCCATCAGCGGACTAGCGGGAGGCACCGGGGAGCTGTTTTTT.

This sequence joins TRBV7-9 and TRBJ1-1; TRBD1 is a possible D gene (5 bases). Germline CDR1 is SEHNR and CDR2 is FQNEAQ (reference sequence). The CDR3 is 13 amino acids. Deletions cut 1 base from V and 6 bases from J, with 9 bases between. CDR3: CASSLDAGAEAFF. CDR3 DNA: TGTGCCAGCAGCTTAGATGCGGGGGCTGAAGCTTTCTTT.

The CDR3 loop reads CASSSGLAETGEQYF. The CDR3, as DNA: TGCGCCAGCAGTTCTGGACTAGCAGAAACTGGGGAGCAGTACTTC. The chain joins TRBV5-1 to TRBJ2-7, with 8 positions matching TRBD2. J lost 7 bases, V lost 5 bases, and 14 bases had no gene match. This CDR3 is built from 15 residues. Looked up from germline, CDR1 is SGHRS and CDR2 is YFSETQ.

The chain uses TRBV28 and TRBJ2-7, with 13 bases matching TRBD2. Germline loops: CDR1 MDHEN, CDR2 SYDVKM. V gave up 5 bases and J gave up 4 bases; unmatched junction bases: 8. This CDR3 spans 16 amino acids. Here the CDR3 DNA reads TGTGCCAGCAGTCCCACTAGCGGGAGGGCTCGATACGAGCAGTACTTC. This translates into CASSPTSGRARYEQYF.

As concerns this clone: Within the sample, other DNA sequences also encode this same CDR3. CDR3 nucleotides: TGCGCCAGCAGCCAAAGCGGAACAGGGGGTGGGAGGGGCTCCTACGAGCAGTACTTC. It yields the protein CASSQSGTGGGRGSYEQYF. The chain carries TRBV4-1 and TRBJ2-7; tentatively, D is TRBD1 (8 bases). Germline V lookup: CDR1 MGHRA, CDR2 YSYEKL. V was clipped by 2 bases and J by 0 bases, with 23 bases between them. The CDR3 covers 19 residues.

V gene TRBV25-1 combines with J gene TRBJ1-3; D unresolved. The V gene's germline CDR1 is MGHDK and CDR2 SYGVNS. CDR3 size: 13 residues. The V end lost 2 bases, the J end lost 8 bases, and 10 bases lay between the germline ends. The CDR3 region is CASSEPPGDTIYF. The DNA of the CDR3 is TGTGCCAGCAGTGAACCTCCCGGGGACACCATATATTTT.

This clone appeared a few times. At the DNA level, this CDR3 is encoded by other sequences in the same sample as well. The CDR3 nucleotides are TGTGCCAGCAGTTTAGGACAGTATGGCTACACCTTC. It specifies CASSLGQYGYTF. This rearrangement joins TRBV28 to TRBJ1-2; D is possibly TRBD1 (6 bases). The CDR3 runs to 12 residues. Germline V gives CDR1 MDHEN, CDR2 SYDVKM. Trimming pared 2 bases from V and 5 bases from J, leaving 6 bases between.

V is TRBV5-4 and J is TRBJ2-3; D may correspond to TRBD1 or TRBD2 (6 bases each). V lost 5 bases to trimming and J lost 2 bases, with 18 bases between them. Germline CDR1 SGHNT, CDR2 YYREEE (reference sequence). This CDR3 spans 16 amino acids. The CDR3 region is CASSSGWGAPTDTQYF. The CDR3 DNA follows: TGTGCCAGCAGTTCCGGTTGGGGGGCGCCCACAGATACGCAGTATTTT.

Note on this clone: This sample includes further DNA sequences coding for the same CDR3. The chain uses TRBV6-5 and TRBJ1-3; D is ambiguous. CDR1 MNHEY and CDR2 SVGAGI come from the germline V gene. The CDR3 is made up of 15 amino acids. The ends were cut back, 0 bases at V and 0 bases at J, with 6 bases in the middle. CDR3 sequence (DNA): TGTGCCAGCAGTTACTCGAGGGTCTCTGGAAACACCATATATTTT. Protein sequence: CASSYSRVSGNTIYF.

This chain connects TRBV7-9 to TRBJ1-2, with unresolved D. The CDR3 contains 15 residues. CDR1 and CDR2 (germline): SEHNR, FQNEAQ (reference sequence). Deletions cut 3 bases from V and 8 bases from J, with 19 bases between. The DNA for the CDR3 is TGTGCCAGCAGCTTGATAGGAGACACCCTAGAAGGCTACACCTTC. Translated: CASSLIGDTLEGYTF.

The chain uses TRBV18 and TRBJ2-7; no clear D gene. V was clipped by 4 bases and J by 5 bases, with 12 bases between them. There are 13 residues in the CDR3. Germline CDR1 reads KGHSH; CDR2 reads LQKENI. CDR3 region: CASSRSLDHEQYF. The DNA of the CDR3 is TGTGCCAGCTCACGAAGTCTCGACCACGAGCAGTACTTC.

The chain uses TRBV2 and TRBJ2-7; D is perhaps TRBD1 or TRBD2 (6 bases each). This CDR3 spans 17 amino acids. The V end was cut by 6 bases, the J end by 3 bases, with 24 bases between. Germline loops: CDR1 SNHLY, CDR2 FYNNEI. The CDR3 nucleotides are TGTGCCAGCAGCAAACAGGGAGGTCCCGGGGGCTACTACGAGCAGTACTTC. Its translation: CASSKQGGPGGYYEQYF.

The chain uses TRBV27 and TRBJ1-2, with TRBD1 as a possible D gene (5 bases). Germline V lookup: CDR1 MNHEY, CDR2 SMNVEV (reference sequence). The CDR3 is 14 residues long. Trimming cost V 4 bases and J 4 bases, with 13 bases left between them. CDR3 coding DNA: TGTGCCAGCAGTTACACAGGTTATGGCTATGGCTACACCTTC. It yields the protein CASSYTGYGYGYTF.

J is TRBJ2-2 and V is TRBV6-5; D not certain. Germline V gene data show CDR1 as MNHEY and CDR2 as SVGAGI. V lost 1 base, J lost 6 bases, and 12 bases lay in between. The CDR3 is 15 amino acids. The CDR3 nucleotides read TGTGCCAGCAGTTACTTCGGCACCGGTCCCGGGGAGCTGTTTTTT. The encoded protein is CASSYFGTGPGELFF.